This T cell receptor (beta chain) was found in a study of cytomegalovirus exposure and HLA in healthy donors. This clone was picked up one time. With 0 bases removed from V and 5 bases from J, the gap between germline ends came to 7 bases. The CDR3 is made up of 13 amino acids. Germline V gene sequence: CDR1 GTSNPN, CDR2 SVGIG (reference sequence). This PCR relied on a set of 60 Vbeta primers and 13 Jbeta primers. Assay used: immunoSEQ multiplex PCR; TCRdb lists only in-frame clones, some missing. Of about 130,000 clones listed, roughly 78% are singletons. The chain is built from TRBV30 and TRBJ1-4; no definite D call. The receptor was derived from a man in his forties or fifties in good health and CMV-seropositive. Sequencing was carried out using PBMCs. CDR3 DNA: TGTGCCTGGAGTGTACAACCAAATGAAAAACTGTTTTTT. This codes for CAWSVQPNEKLFF.